Each of the 12 T cell receptor beta chains below was sequenced from the same sample in a study of CD8 T cells in ankylosing spondylitis (dated by TCRdb to between 2016 and 2019). Their recognized antigens are unknown. Receptors were amplified or captured by 5' RACE. The listed sequencing device is Illumina HiSeq 2500. TCRdb trimmed public reads at Q25 via fastp, called clones via MiXCR and kept in-frame beta chains. Every entry covers one CDR3 protein and lists the most common genes and DNA from its rows. This sample lists 700,000 to 1,000,000 distinct CDR3 sequences; over 9.5% were detected once. The ten largest clonotypes hold roughly 0.51% of the sample. The paper as a whole reports these results and caveats: Blood from ankylosing spondylitis patients appeared to be characterized by a TCR beta motif made up of under ten highly homologous amino acid variants.

The sequenced material came from blood, either unsorted or a sorted T cell fraction (not recorded which). The receptors originated from a male donor with ankylosing spondylitis.

The genes are TRBV6-2 or TRBV6-3 and TRBJ1-2, with 8 nucleotides matching TRBD1. The CDR3 is made up of 13 amino acids. V lost 8 bases to trimming and J lost 4 bases; unmatched junction nucleotides: 6. Germline V gives CDR1 MNHEY, CDR2 SVGEGT. The CDR3 loop reads CASGTGNLYGYTF. The CDR3 region has the DNA TGTGCCAGCGGGACAGGAAACCTCTATGGCTACACCTTC.

Ten or more counts support this clonotype. The V call is TRBV18, the J call TRBJ2-7, with 10 bases lining up with TRBD1. Germline V lookup: CDR1 KGHSH, CDR2 LQKENI. The V and J ends lost 3 bases and 3 bases, in that order; junction bases with no gene match: 2. The CDR3 extends over 14 amino acids. The CDR3 bases are TGTGCCAGCTCACCTGGACAGGGGGACTACGAGCAGTACTTC. Translation gives CASSPGQGDYEQYF.

In this sample, this clonotype turned up a few times. V is TRBV20-1 and J is TRBJ1-1; possible D gene TRBD1, 5 bases. V lost 4 bases and J 0 bases, leaving 9 bases between the germline ends. The CDR3 consists of 13 residues. Germline CDR1 DFQATT, CDR2 SNEGSKA (reference sequence). CDR3 region: CSATRDLNTEAFF. CDR3 DNA sequence: TGCAGTGCTACCAGGGACCTGAACACTGAAGCTTTCTTT.

This chain uses TRBV4-2 with TRBJ2-7; tentative D call: TRBD2 (6 bases). This CDR3 is 15 amino acids long. Between the trimmed V and J ends, which lost 5 bases and 5 bases, there was a span of 19 bases. Germline CDR1 and CDR2: LGHNA and YNFKEQ. CDR3 loop: CASSRGPGEGDEQYF. The CDR3 DNA reads as TGTGCCAGCAGCAGAGGGCCGGGAGAAGGGGACGAGCAGTACTTC.

As for this clonotype: The junction shows a germline mismatch at one end, possibly a read error. This chain links TRBV27 with TRBJ2-1; 7 bases are shared with TRBD1. CDR1 and CDR2 from the germline V gene are MNHEY and SMNVEV (reference sequence). The CDR3 consists of 14 residues. As DNA, the CDR3 is TGTGCCAGCAGTGCCTGGACAGGCAACAATGAACAGTTCTTC. It codes for CASSAWTGNNEQFF.

This clonotype was observed many times. The chain recombines TRBV29-1 with TRBJ1-2; no clear D. Trimming cost V 3 bases and J 4 bases, with 9 bases left between them. This CDR3 spans 12 amino acids. Germline V gene lookup returns CDR1 SQVTM and CDR2 ANQGSEA. The CDR3 here is CSVDTRLYGYTF. CDR3 nucleotide sequence: TGCAGCGTTGATACCCGTCTCTATGGCTACACCTTC.

The gene calls are TRBV12-3 or TRBV12-4 and TRBJ1-2; 7 bases map to TRBD1. V lost 4 bases to trimming and J lost 4 bases; unmatched junction nucleotides: 3. The CDR3 extends over 13 amino acids. CDR3 amino acids: CASSWGQPYGYTF. The CDR3 region has the DNA TGTGCCAGCAGTTGGGGACAGCCCTATGGCTACACCTTC.

This clonotype was recorded a few times. The rearrangement uses TRBV6-5 and TRBJ2-5; 9 nucleotides line up with TRBD1. The germline CDR1 and CDR2 sequences are MNHEY and SVGAGI. V dropped 3 bases and J dropped 5; count of bases not matched to a gene: 7. This CDR3 has 15 residues. For the CDR3, the DNA is TGTGCCAGCAGTTATAAGACAGGGGGTTTGGAGACCCAGTACTTC. Protein sequence: CASSYKTGGLETQYF.

Ten or more counts support this clonotype. The rearrangement links TRBV20-1 to TRBJ2-7, with D perhaps assigned TRBD1 or TRBD2 (7 bases each). Germline CDR1 DFQATT, CDR2 SNEGSKA (reference sequence). The CDR3 runs 13 residues. V was trimmed by 6 bases and J by 5 bases, leaving 17 bases between them. CDR3 nucleotide sequence: TGCAGTGCCAGGGGGGGATTTAAAGACGAGCAGTACTTC. Its translation: CSARGGFKDEQYF.

At least ten counts were recorded for this clonotype. CDR3 sequence (DNA): TGTGCCACCAGCAGAGATGGGCTAGGTCAGCCCCAGCATTTT. Its translation: CATSRDGLGQPQHF. V gene TRBV15 combines with J gene TRBJ1-5; D unclear. This CDR3 is built from 14 residues. V was clipped by 0 bases and J by 6 bases, with 9 bases between them. Germline V gives CDR1 LNHNV, CDR2 YYDKDF (reference sequence).

This clonotype was picked up a small number of times. The chain couples TRBV7-9 to TRBJ2-1, with TRBD2 matching 9 bases. V dropped 6 bases and J dropped 7; count of bases not matched to a gene: 7. Per the germline V gene, CDR1 is SEHNR and CDR2 is FQNEAQ (reference sequence). The CDR3 extends over 14 amino acids. In nucleotides, the CDR3 is TGTGCCAGCAGACCCGGGACTAGCCGAAATGAGCAGTTCTTC. Translating gives CASRPGTSRNEQFF. Looking up the rest from reference TRBV7-9 and TRBJ2-1 gives the full variable domain: DTGVSQNPRHKITKRGQNVTFRCDPISEHNRLYWYRQTLGQGPEFLTYFQNEAQLEKSRLLSDRFSAERPKGSFSTLEIQRTEQGDSAMYLCASRPGTSRNEQFFGPGTRLTVL.

This clonotype has a handful of counts. The gene calls are TRBV6-5 and TRBJ1-6; 8 bases line up with TRBD1. J gave up 8 bases and V 1 base, and 4 bases lay outside the gene matches. The germline CDR1 and CDR2 sequences are MNHEY and SVGAGI. The CDR3 sequence is 15 residues long. The CDR3 DNA sequence: TGTGCCAGCAGTTACTTCGACAGGGGCCATTCACCCCTCCACTTT. It is translated as CASSYFDRGHSPLHF.